This T cell receptor beta chain emerged from a study of blood T cells in healthy people across ages (dated by TCRdb to the mid-2010s). Background on the whole study: In model experiments, roughly one uniquely barcoded TCR beta cDNA molecule per two T cells was captured by template switching. Using deep sequencing normalized with unique cDNA molecular identifiers, the study measured how TCR beta repertoire diversity changes with age. The donors were divided into four age groups: young (average 16 years), middle-aged (about 40), aged (approximately 62) and long-lived (about 84). Two additional independent replicas of 1 million unique cDNA reads from the same blood draw were analyzed for two donors (one aged 18 to 30 and one aged 80 or older). Results and caveats for the whole study, not just this receptor: The CMV infection status of donors was not known, potentially confounding age-related changes in expanded clonotypes. Compared with the aged group, the long-lived group had more naive CD4+ T cells, fewer expanded clones and increased TCR diversity, a pattern suggesting age selection. Estimates of total diversity based on one million sequenced T cells were considered lower bounds and underestimates. As age increased, observed TCR beta diversity per million T cells dropped in a roughly linear way, and a significant reduction was already evident by age 40. Bulk unsorted PBMC profiling prevented conclusive comparison of naive and antigen-experienced compartments. Observed TCR beta diversity correlated strongly with the percentage of naive T cells measured by flow cytometry.

Trimming costs V 5 bases and J 5 bases, and their ends lie 20 bases apart. The CDR3 covers 17 residues, taking in both the cysteine and the phenylalanine. The only DNA kept is the CDR3, 51 bases in frame from the first base. CDR1 SGHRS and CDR2 YFSETQ are derived from the germline V gene. Receptor amplification or capture employed 5' RACE. TCRdb shows the sequencer as Illumina HiSeq 2500. The second PCR ran for roughly 7 to 12 cycles and used a J-beta primer mix along with a sample-barcoded 5' primer. A unique molecular identifier was introduced onto each TCR beta cDNA molecule by a template-switch 5' adaptor carrying 12 random nucleotides. Each sample yielded at least 3 million CDR3-containing paired-end reads. All of the RNA was converted into first-strand cDNA using the Mint cDNA synthesis kit, with a TRBC-specific oligonucleotide serving as the primer. After uracil-DNA glycosylase treatment, a first 18-cycle PCR used universal primers M1SS and BC2_uni_R on all cDNA. The source study handled its data this way. For normalization, 1 million high-quality reads, each with a distinct molecular identifier, were randomly selected from each sample. Reads with shared molecular identifiers were discarded instead of being binned into consensus sequences. MiTCR, set to a Q25 quality threshold and the strictest error-elimination algorithm, was used for CDR3 identification, clonotype clustering and error correction. A nonparametric unseen species model with Euler transformation was used to estimate lower-bound total TCR beta diversity. The public reads were reprocessed in TCRdb via fastp at Q25 and MiXCR, keeping in-frame beta chains. Each entry merges the rows of one CDR3 protein and shows their most common DNA and genes. The V and J calls come from TCRdb's annotation, not from the publication. The sample includes more than 900,000 distinct CDR3 sequences, with just under 30% observed a single time. The top ten constitute about 9.4% of the sample.

The 39 donors, aged about 6 to 95 years, were systemically healthy Caucasian individuals from Russia. Each donor gave about 9.2 milliliters of peripheral blood, drawn into EDTA-treated Vacutainer tubes. Ficoll-Paque density-gradient centrifugation was used to isolate PBMCs, with at least 7 million per sample. Trizol reagent was used to extract total RNA from the PBMCs, yielding at least 6 micrograms per sample. The percentages of naive CD45RAhigh/CD27high T cells were determined by flow cytometry on a PBMC aliquot from every donor. This clonotype occurred many times. Its antigen is unknown. No clone much larger than this one lies a single base away; base qualities are absent. These same data were also listed under a study on T cells of mothers and their children. From that second study: The donors were nine systemically healthy Caucasian individuals, made up of three mothers and their six children. cDNA synthesis used all of the extracted RNA, with 1.5 ug of RNA in each 15 ul reaction. In the second PCR, the M1S primer introduced both the sample barcodes and 2-4 random nucleotides. More than 8 million TCR beta CDR3 reads were obtained from each mother, and some 3.3 million reads were obtained from each child. Thymic selection shapes the output of TCR recombination in a similar way in related and unrelated pairs, and inherited differences have a minor effect. Normalized repertoire overlap was always slightly but never significantly higher in related than unrelated mother-child pairs. Persistent microchimeric T cell clones were not detected, at a sensitivity of approximately 93 clones per million clonotypes. To look for features that set related mother-child pairs apart from unrelated individuals, the researchers ran deep NGS to compare the TCR beta repertoires of mothers and children. Mothers averaged roughly 36 +/- 4 years of age and children averaged about 10 +/- 4 years. After adapters were ligated using NEBNext reagents, the libraries underwent 100+100 nt paired-end sequencing on an Illumina HiSeq 2000. Mother and child libraries were prepared a month apart and sequenced in separate runs to prevent cross-contamination. For each donor, between 500,000 and 2,000,000 distinct TCR beta clonotypes were identified. Naive TCR beta clonotypes were estimated from low-frequency clonotypes matched to each donor's FACS-determined naive share, without sorting.

Specimen: blood. The rearranged segments are TRBV5-1 and TRBJ2-6; TRBD2 is possibly the D segment (6 matching bases). The clonotype originates from a woman aged 40 to 55 in good health. The CDR3 protein sequence reads: CASRLGRSVERANVLTF. In nucleotides, the sequence is TGCGCCAGCAGACTTGGGAGGTCGGTGGAAAGGGCCAACGTCCTGACTTTC. Reference TRBV5-1 and TRBJ2-6 proteins supply the regions before and after the CDR3; the full variable domain is: KAGVTQTPRYLIKTRGQQVTLSCSPISGHRSVSWYQQTPGQGLQFLFEYFSETQRNKGNFPGRFSGRQFSNSRSEMNVSTLELGDSALYLCASRLGRSVERANVLTFGAGSRLTVL.